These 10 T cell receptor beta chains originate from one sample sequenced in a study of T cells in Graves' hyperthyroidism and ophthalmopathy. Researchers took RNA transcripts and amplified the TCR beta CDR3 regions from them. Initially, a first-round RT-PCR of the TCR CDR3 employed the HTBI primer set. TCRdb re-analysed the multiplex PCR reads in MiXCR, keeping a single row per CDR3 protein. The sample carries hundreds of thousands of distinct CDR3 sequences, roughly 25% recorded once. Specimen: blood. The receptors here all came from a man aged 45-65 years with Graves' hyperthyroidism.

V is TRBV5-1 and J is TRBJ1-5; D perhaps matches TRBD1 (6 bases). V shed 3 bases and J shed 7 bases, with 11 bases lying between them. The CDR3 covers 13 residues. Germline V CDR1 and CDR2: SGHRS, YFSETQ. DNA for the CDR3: TGCGCCAGCAGCTGGGGGGCTAGGCAGCCCCAGCATTTT. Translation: CASSWGARQPQHF.

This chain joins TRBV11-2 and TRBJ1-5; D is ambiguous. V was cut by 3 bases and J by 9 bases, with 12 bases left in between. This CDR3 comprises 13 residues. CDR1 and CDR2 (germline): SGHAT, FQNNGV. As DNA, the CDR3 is TGTGCCAGCAGCTTCGGCAAGGTGGGGCCCCAGCATTTT. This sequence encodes CASSFGKVGPQHF.

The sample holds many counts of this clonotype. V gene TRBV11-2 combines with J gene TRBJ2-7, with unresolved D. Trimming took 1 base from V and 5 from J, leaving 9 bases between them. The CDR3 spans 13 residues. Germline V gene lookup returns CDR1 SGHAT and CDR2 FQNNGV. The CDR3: CASSLVLTHEQYF. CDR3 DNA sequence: TGTGCCAGCAGCTTAGTGTTAACCCACGAGCAGTACTTC.

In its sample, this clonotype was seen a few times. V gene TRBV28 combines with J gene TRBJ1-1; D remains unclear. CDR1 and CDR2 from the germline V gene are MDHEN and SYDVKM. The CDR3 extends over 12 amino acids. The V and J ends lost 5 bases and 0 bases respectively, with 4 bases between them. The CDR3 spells CASSAMNTEAFF. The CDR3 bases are TGTGCCAGCAGTGCAATGAACACTGAAGCTTTCTTT.

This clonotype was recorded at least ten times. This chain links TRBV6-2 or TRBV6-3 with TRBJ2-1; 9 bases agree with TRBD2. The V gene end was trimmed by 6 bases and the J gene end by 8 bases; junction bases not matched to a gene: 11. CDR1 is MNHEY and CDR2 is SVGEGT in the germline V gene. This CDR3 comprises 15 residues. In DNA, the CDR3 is TGTGCCAGCAGACCCTCGGGACTAGCTAATGATGAGCAGTTCTTC. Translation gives CASRPSGLANDEQFF.

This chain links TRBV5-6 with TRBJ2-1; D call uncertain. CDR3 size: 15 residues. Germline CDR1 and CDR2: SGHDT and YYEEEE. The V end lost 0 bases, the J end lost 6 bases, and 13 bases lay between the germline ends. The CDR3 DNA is TGTGCCAGCAGCTTGGCTGGGTTGCGATTCAATGAGCAGTTCTTC. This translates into CASSLAGLRFNEQFF. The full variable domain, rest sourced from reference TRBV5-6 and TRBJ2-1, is DAGVTQSPTHLIKTRGQQVTLRCSPKSGHDTVSWYQQALGQGPQFIFQYYEEEERQRGNFPDRFSGHQFPNYSSELNVNALLLGDSALYLCASSLAGLRFNEQFFGPGTRLTVL.

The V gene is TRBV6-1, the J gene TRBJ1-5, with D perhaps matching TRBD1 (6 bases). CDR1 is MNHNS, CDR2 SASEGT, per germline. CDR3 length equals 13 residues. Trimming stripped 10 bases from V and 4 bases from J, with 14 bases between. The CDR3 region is CATAQGRNQPQHF. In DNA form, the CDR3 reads TGTGCCACCGCACAGGGTCGAAATCAGCCCCAGCATTTT.

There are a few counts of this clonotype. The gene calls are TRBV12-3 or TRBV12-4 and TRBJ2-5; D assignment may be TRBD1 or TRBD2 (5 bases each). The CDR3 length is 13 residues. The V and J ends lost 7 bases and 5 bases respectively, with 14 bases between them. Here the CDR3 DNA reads TGTGCCAGCACCGACGTGGGACGGGAGACCCAGTACTTC. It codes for CASTDVGRETQYF.

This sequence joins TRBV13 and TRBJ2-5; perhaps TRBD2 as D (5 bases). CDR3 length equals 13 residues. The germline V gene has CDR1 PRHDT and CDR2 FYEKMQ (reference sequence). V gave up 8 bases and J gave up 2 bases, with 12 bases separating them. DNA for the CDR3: TGTGCCAGCGTTCGGGGTTCTCAAGAGACCCAGTACTTC. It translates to CASVRGSQETQYF. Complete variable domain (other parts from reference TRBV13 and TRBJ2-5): AAGVIQSPRHLIKEKRETATLKCYPIPRHDTVYWYQQGPGQDPQFLISFYEKMQSDKGSIPDRFSAQQFSDYHSELNMSSLELGDSALYFCASVRGSQETQYFGPGTRLLVL.

The DNA for the CDR3 is TGTGCCAGTAGTTGGACTAGCGGGAGTAACGAGCAGTACTTC. Its protein product is CASSWTSGSNEQYF. The chain is built from TRBV7-2 and TRBJ2-7; 13 nucleotides match TRBD2. From germline, CDR1 is SGHTA and CDR2 FQGNSA. V shed 9 bases, J shed 5 bases, and the junction held 7 bases outside the gene matches. The CDR3 contains 14 residues.